These 22 T cell receptor beta chains originate from one sample sequenced in a study of T-cell memory formation after mild COVID-19. TCRdb re-called the 5' RACE reads through MiXCR, storing one row per CDR3 protein. The sample lists about 130,000 distinct CDR3 sequences; 15% to 20% were seen once. The source material was PBMCs or a T cell subset sorted from them (not recorded which). These TCRs come from an adult woman who had mild COVID-19 (a few samples of this study predate the infection). Cell type and time point are not known.

This clonotype has more than one count but fewer than ten. This chain connects TRBV7-8 to TRBJ1-4; D gene unclear. Germline V gives CDR1 SGHVS, CDR2 FQNEAQ. This CDR3 has 13 amino acids. V dropped 2 bases and J dropped 8 bases, with 9 bases sitting between them. This chain's CDR3 is CASSLYQSEKLFF. The CDR3 DNA follows: TGTGCCAGCAGCTTATACCAGTCAGAAAAACTGTTTTTT. The whole variable domain, filled in from reference TRBV7-8 and TRBJ1-4, reads GAGVSQSPRYKVAKRGQDVALRCDPISGHVSLFWYQQALGQGPEFLTYFQNEAQLDKSGLPSDRFFAERPEGSVSTLKIQRTQQEDSAVYLCASSLYQSEKLFFGSGTQLSVL.

The V gene is TRBV2, the J gene TRBJ2-3; 12 bases are shared with TRBD2. This CDR3 contains 15 residues. V was clipped by 9 bases and J by 1 base; unmatched bases: 5. Germline V CDR1 and CDR2: SNHLY, FYNNEI. CDR3 DNA: TGTGCCAGTAAACGGACTAGCGGGGGCACAGATACGCAGTATTTT. Residues: CASKRTSGGTDTQYF.

J is TRBJ1-3 and V is TRBV12-3 or TRBV12-4; no reliable D call. Trimming removed 3 bases at V and 4 bases at J, with 7 bases between. The CDR3 runs to 13 residues. The CDR3 region has the DNA TGTGCCAGCAGTTTCGTGGAGGGAAACACCATATATTTT. It yields the protein CASSFVEGNTIYF.

The chain joins TRBV20-1 to TRBJ2-7; the match to TRBD2 covers 8 bases. The germline CDR1 and CDR2 sequences are DFQATT and SNEGSKA (reference sequence). This CDR3 region has 15 residues. Trimming cost V 3 bases and J 2 bases; bases outside gene matches: 9. The CDR3 spells CSASPGLVPPYEQYF. CDR3 nucleotide sequence: TGCAGTGCTAGCCCGGGACTAGTTCCCCCCTACGAGCAGTACTTC.

This chain connects TRBV5-1 to TRBJ2-7, with TRBD1 matching 7 bases. Germline V CDR1 and CDR2: SGHRS, YFSETQ. The V gene end was trimmed by 4 bases and the J gene end by 3 bases; junction bases not matched to a gene: 10. The length of the CDR3 is 15 residues. The CDR3 here is CASSPGTVPYYEQYF. The CDR3 DNA reads TGCGCCAGCAGCCCCGGGACAGTTCCATACTACGAGCAGTACTTC.

The chain recombines TRBV12-3 or TRBV12-4 with TRBJ2-7, with a weak D call TRBD1 (6 bases). V gave up 5 bases and J gave up 2 bases, with 13 bases separating them. The CDR3 sequence is 14 residues long. The CDR3 protein is CASSLSRGAYEQYF. DNA of the CDR3: TGTGCCAGCAGTCTATCCAGGGGCGCCTACGAGCAGTACTTC.

This clonotype has a handful of counts. This chain joins TRBV12-3 or TRBV12-4 and TRBJ2-2, with 9 bases that match TRBD1. There are 15 residues in the CDR3. V was pared by 6 bases and J by 5 bases, with 7 bases of the junction left unmatched. Here the CDR3 reads CASRGPGQGTGELFF. In DNA form, the CDR3 reads TGTGCCAGCAGGGGACCGGGACAGGGAACCGGGGAGCTGTTTTTT.

The chain carries TRBV9 and TRBJ2-1, with a tentative D call TRBD2 (6 bases). Trimming pared 0 bases from V and 6 bases from J, leaving 10 bases between. Germline-derived CDR1 and CDR2 are SGDLS and YYNGEE. The CDR3 sequence is 14 residues long. DNA of the CDR3: TGTGCCAGCAGCGTAGCGGGAGTTCTCAATGAGCAGTTCTTC. Its translation is CASSVAGVLNEQFF.

This clonotype occurred a few times. The V call is TRBV5-1, the J call TRBJ2-7, with 8 nucleotides matching TRBD1. This CDR3 has 13 residues. Germline loops: CDR1 SGHRS, CDR2 YFSETQ. Unmatched junction bases numbered 7, after V lost 4 bases and J lost 7 bases. The CDR3 spells CASSNGQGQEQYF. The CDR3 region has the DNA TGCGCCAGCAGCAACGGACAGGGTCAAGAGCAGTACTTC.

This clonotype was detected a few times. The chain joins TRBV12-3 or TRBV12-4 to TRBJ2-1; tentatively, D is TRBD2 (5 bases). With 7 bases removed from V and 9 bases from J, the gap between germline ends came to 19 bases. There are 14 residues in the CDR3. The CDR3 nucleotides read TGTGCCAGCATCAAGATGAGGAGGAGCGGTGAGCAGTTCTTC. Protein: CASIKMRRSGEQFF.

This rearrangement joins TRBV7-6 to TRBJ2-5; D is ambiguous. Germline CDR1 SGHVS, CDR2 FNYEAQ. The CDR3 is 13 residues long. V lost 5 bases and J lost 5, with 12 bases in between. In nucleotides, the CDR3 is TGTGCCAGCAGCGCTATCGTTGCGGAGACCCAGTACTTC. Translating gives CASSAIVAETQYF.

This clonotype was picked up a small number of times. J is TRBJ2-5 and V is TRBV20-1; 8 nucleotides agree with TRBD2. The CDR3 runs to 13 residues. After removal of 6 bases from V and 2 bases from J, the junction contained 5 bases not matched to a gene. Germline lookup yields CDR1 DFQATT and CDR2 SNEGSKA (reference sequence). The CDR3: CSARGGPQETQYF. The CDR3 nucleotides read TGCAGTGCCCGGGGGGGGCCTCAAGAGACCCAGTACTTC.

This rearrangement joins TRBV6-5 to TRBJ2-3; TRBD2 aligns across 13 bases. Trimming removed 2 bases from V and 8 bases from J; junction bases left unmatched: 7. The CDR3 runs to 16 residues. Germline CDR1 is MNHEY and CDR2 is SVGAGI. CDR3 residues: CASSYGVLAGGSTQYF. CDR3 DNA sequence: TGTGCCAGCAGTTACGGAGTACTAGCGGGAGGGAGTACGCAGTATTTT.

The chain employs TRBV20-1 and TRBJ2-3; D is undetermined. The CDR3 has 14 residues. V shed 1 base and J shed 1 base, with 9 bases lying between them. Germline V gives CDR1 DFQATT, CDR2 SNEGSKA (reference sequence). The CDR3 nucleotides read TGCAGTGCTAGAGCGCAAGCCCGCACAGATACGCAGTATTTT. Translating it yields CSARAQARTDTQYF.

This clonotype was counted between two and nine times. V and J are TRBV5-6 and TRBJ1-2; TRBD1 aligns across 8 bases. The CDR3 loop spans 14 amino acids. Unmatched junction bases numbered 9, after V lost 3 bases and J lost 8 bases. Germline CDR1 SGHDT, CDR2 YYEEEE. The CDR3 here is CASSSGTGPPGYTF. CDR3 nucleotide sequence: TGTGCCAGCAGCTCCGGGACAGGCCCGCCGGGCTACACCTTC.

This clonotype was seen many times. The CDR3 DNA reads as TGTGCCAGCTCACCCACCTTGCAAGAGCTCAATGAGCAGTTCTTC. It yields the protein CASSPTLQELNEQFF. The J gene is TRBJ2-1, the V gene TRBV18; no clear D. This CDR3 has 15 residues. Trimming pared 3 bases from V and 6 bases from J, leaving 15 bases between. CDR1 and CDR2 (germline): KGHSH, LQKENI.

The V gene is TRBV3-1, the J gene TRBJ2-5; D unclear. The ends were cut back, 1 base at V and 0 bases at J, with 9 bases in the middle. The length of the CDR3 is 15 residues. CDR1 is LGHDT and CDR2 is YNNKEL in the germline V gene (reference sequence). The chain's CDR3 is CASSQGTINQETQYF. Here the CDR3 DNA reads TGTGCCAGCAGCCAAGGAACTATAAACCAAGAGACCCAGTACTTC.

The chain is built from TRBV18 and TRBJ2-1, with 11 nucleotides matching TRBD2. The germline gives CDR1 KGHSH, CDR2 LQKENI. The length of the CDR3 is 16 residues. Losses at the gene ends were 5 bases for V and 4 bases for J; bases not matched to a gene: 7. In nucleotides, the CDR3 is TGTGCCAGCTCATTGTTGACTAGCGGGATTTACAATGAGCAGTTCTTC. The encoded protein is CASSLLTSGIYNEQFF.

This clonotype appeared a few times. The chain recombines TRBV7-9 with TRBJ2-1; 13 bases match TRBD2. CDR1 and CDR2 (germline): SEHNR, FQNEAQ (reference sequence). V shed 6 bases, J shed 4 bases, and the junction held 6 bases outside the gene matches. This CDR3 is 16 amino acids long. The CDR3, as DNA: TGTGCCAGCAGGCCCCAACTAGCGGGGGGGTACAATGAGCAGTTCTTC. Amino acid sequence: CASRPQLAGGYNEQFF.

This clonotype showed up just a few times. V gene TRBV29-1 combines with J gene TRBJ2-7, with D perhaps assigned TRBD1 or TRBD2 (5 bases each). The CDR3 totals 14 residues. Trimming stripped 3 bases from V and 4 bases from J, with 16 bases between. Germline CDR1 is SQVTM and CDR2 is ANQGSEA. CDR3 residues: CSVEVGDPGYEQYF. DNA of the CDR3: TGCAGCGTTGAGGTTGGGGACCCCGGGTACGAGCAGTACTTC.

In its sample, this clonotype was seen a few times. The chain couples TRBV19 to TRBJ2-7, with 9 bases identical to TRBD1. The CDR3 length is 17 residues. In germline, CDR1 is LNHDA, CDR2 SQIVND (reference sequence). With V trimmed by 6 bases and J by 4 bases, 16 bases remained unmatched. The DNA of the CDR3 is TGTGCCAGTAGCTTACTTCTCTCCGGGACAGGGTCATACGAGCAGTACTTC. It yields the protein CASSLLLSGTGSYEQYF.

The chain joins TRBV3-1 to TRBJ1-1; the D is unclear. CDR3 length equals 13 residues. V gave up 0 bases and J gave up 6 bases, with 8 bases separating them. Per the germline V gene, CDR1 is LGHDT and CDR2 is YNNKEL (reference sequence). As DNA, the CDR3 is TGTGCCAGCAGCCAAGATAACGGGGCTGAAGCTTTCTTT. Its translation: CASSQDNGAEAFF. The whole variable domain, remainder taken from reference TRBV3-1 and TRBJ1-1, is DTAVSQTPKYLVTQMGNDKSIKCEQNLGHDTMYWYKQDSKKFLKIMFSYNNKELIINETVPNRFSPKSPDKAHLNLHINSLELGDSAVYFCASSQDNGAEAFFGQGTRLTVV.